This record looks at one T cell receptor (beta chain) sequence and its context. What it recognizes is unknown. Method: immunoSEQ multiplex PCR; TCRdb's copy keeps in-frame clones and lacks some. Of about 37,000 clones listed, about nine tenths are singletons. This sample was included in a study of T cell responses to AZD1222 COVID-19 vaccine. Whole-study results and caveats: At 160-218 and 743-854, vaccine-associated CD4 TCRs were dominant, and they spanned spike. Seropositive status at baseline applied to only a handful of AZD1222 recipients.

CDR1 and CDR2 from the germline V gene are MGHDK and SYGVNS. V lost 3 bases and J 4 bases, leaving 10 bases between the germline ends. The CDR3 is made up of 13 amino acids. This sequence originates from an adult who received the AZD1222 COVID-19 vaccine. The source was peripheral blood, collected 28 days after the second AZD1222 dose. The chain is built from TRBV25-1 and TRBJ2-7, with a weak D call TRBD1 (6 bases). CDR3 protein: CASSEGAVYEQYF. The CDR3, as DNA: TGTGCCAGCAGTGAGGGGGCCGTATACGAGCAGTACTTC.